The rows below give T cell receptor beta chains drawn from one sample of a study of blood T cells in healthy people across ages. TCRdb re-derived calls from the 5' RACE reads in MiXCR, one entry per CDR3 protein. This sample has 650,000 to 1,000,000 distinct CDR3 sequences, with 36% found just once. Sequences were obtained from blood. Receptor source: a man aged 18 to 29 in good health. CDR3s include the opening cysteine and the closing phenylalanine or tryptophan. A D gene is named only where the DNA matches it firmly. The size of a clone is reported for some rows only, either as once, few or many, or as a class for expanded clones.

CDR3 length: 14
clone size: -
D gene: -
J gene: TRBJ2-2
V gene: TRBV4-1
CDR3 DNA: TGCGCCAGCAGCTACTACAGGGTTTCCAGGGAGCTGTTTTTT
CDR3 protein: CASSYYRVSRELFF

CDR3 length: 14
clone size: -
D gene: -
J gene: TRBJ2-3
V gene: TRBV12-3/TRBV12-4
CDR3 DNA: TGTGCCAGCACTACCTGGGGCGGCACAGATACGCAGTATTTT
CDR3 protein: CASTTWGGTDTQYF

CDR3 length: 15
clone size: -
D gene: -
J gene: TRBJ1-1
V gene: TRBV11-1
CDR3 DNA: TGTGCCAGCAGCCCCTACCAGGGCTGGAGCACTGAAGCTTTCTTT
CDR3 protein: CASSPYQGWSTEAFF

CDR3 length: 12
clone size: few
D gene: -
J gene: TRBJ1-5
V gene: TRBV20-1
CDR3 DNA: TGCAGTGCTAGAGTAACTGATCAGCCCCAGCATTTT
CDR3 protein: CSARVTDQPQHF

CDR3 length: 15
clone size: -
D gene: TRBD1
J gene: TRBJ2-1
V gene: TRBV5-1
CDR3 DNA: TGCGCCAGCAGCCCTTCGACAGGGGGGTTTCATGAGCAGTTCTTC
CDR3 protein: CASSPSTGGFHEQFF

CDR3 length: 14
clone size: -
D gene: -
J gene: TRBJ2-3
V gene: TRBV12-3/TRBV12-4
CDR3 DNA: TGTGCCACCTCCGGTGACGAAGGGACAGATACGCAGTATTTT
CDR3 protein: CATSGDEGTDTQYF

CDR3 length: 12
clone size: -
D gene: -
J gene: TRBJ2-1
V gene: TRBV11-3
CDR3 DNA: TGTGTCAGCAGCTTCAGAGACAATGAGCAGTTCTTC
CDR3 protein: CVSSFRDNEQFF

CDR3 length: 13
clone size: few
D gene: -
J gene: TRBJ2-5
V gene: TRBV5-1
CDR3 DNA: TGCGCCAGCAGCGGGAACAGGGAAACGGAGCAGTACTTC
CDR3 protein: CASSGNRETEQYF

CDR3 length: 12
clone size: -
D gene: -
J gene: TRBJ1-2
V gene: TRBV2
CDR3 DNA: TGTGCCAGCAGAACAGGGCCCTATGGCTACACCTTC
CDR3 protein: CASRTGPYGYTF

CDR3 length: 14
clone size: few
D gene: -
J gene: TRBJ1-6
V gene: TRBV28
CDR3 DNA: TGTGCCAGCAGTTTTATAACCTATAATTCACCCCTCCACTTT
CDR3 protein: CASSFITYNSPLHF

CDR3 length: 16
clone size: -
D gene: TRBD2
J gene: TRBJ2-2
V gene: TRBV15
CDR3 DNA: TGTGCCATCCCGCGGGGCCTAGCGGAGAACACCGGGGAGCTGTTTTTT
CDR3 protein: CAIPRGLAENTGELFF

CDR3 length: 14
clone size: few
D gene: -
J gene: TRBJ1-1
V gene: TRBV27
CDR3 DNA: TGTGCCAGCAGTTTATTACAGGGTGGCACTGAAGCTTTCTTT
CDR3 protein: CASSLLQGGTEAFF

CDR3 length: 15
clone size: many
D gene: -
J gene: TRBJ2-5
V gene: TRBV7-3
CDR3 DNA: TGTGCCAGCAGCTCCGGGACTTCTAGAAAGGAGACCCAGTACTTC
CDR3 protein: CASSSGTSRKETQYF

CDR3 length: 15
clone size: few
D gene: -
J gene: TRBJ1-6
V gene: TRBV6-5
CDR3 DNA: TGTGCCAGCAGTTTTCGAAGGACAGTTAATTCACCCCTCCACTTT
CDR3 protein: CASSFRRTVNSPLHF

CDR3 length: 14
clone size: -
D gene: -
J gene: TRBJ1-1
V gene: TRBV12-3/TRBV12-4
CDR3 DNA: TGTGCCAGCAGTTTAGCCCATAAGGGCACTGAAGTTTTCTTT
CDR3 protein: CASSLAHKGTEVFF

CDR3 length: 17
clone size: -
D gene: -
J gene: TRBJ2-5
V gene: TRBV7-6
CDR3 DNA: TGTGCCAGCAGCTTAGTCTATAGCGCCAGGGGGGAGAATGAGCAGTACTTC
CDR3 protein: CASSLVYSARGENEQYF

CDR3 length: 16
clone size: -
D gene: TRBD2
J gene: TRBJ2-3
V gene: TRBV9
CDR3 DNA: TGTGCCAGCAGCGTAGAAGCGGGGGGGCTTGGAGATACGCAGTATTTT
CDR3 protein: CASSVEAGGLGDTQYF

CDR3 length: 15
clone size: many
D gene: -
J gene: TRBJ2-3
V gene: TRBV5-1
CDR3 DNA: TGCGCCAGCAGAAATGGGGCACTTAACACAGATACGCAGTATTTT
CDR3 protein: CASRNGALNTDTQYF

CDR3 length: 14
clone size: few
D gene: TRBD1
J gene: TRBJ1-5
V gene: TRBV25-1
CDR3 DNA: TGTGCCAGCAGGCAGACAGGGCGGGATCAGCCCCAGCATTTT
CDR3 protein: CASRQTGRDQPQHF

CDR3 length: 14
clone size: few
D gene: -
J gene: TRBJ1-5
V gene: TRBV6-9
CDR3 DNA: TGTGCCAGCAGGGGCCCGGGGAGCAATCAGCCCCAGCATTTT
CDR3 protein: CASRGPGSNQPQHF

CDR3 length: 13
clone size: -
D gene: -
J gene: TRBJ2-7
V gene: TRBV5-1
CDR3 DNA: TGCGCCGGCAGCGTTACAGGCTCCTACGAGCAGTACTTC
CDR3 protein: CAGSVTGSYEQYF

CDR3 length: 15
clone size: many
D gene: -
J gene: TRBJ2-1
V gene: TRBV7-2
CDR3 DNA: TGTGCCAGCAGCTTACGGGGAGATTCGGGAGCTGAGCAGTTCTTC
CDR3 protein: CASSLRGDSGAEQFF

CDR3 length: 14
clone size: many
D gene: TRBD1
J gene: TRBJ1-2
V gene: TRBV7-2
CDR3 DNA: TGTGCCAGGTCGACAGGGGGCCTAAGCTATGGCTACACCTTC
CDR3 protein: CARSTGGLSYGYTF

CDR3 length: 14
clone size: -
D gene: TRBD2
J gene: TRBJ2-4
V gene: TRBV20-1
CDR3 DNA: TGCAGTGCTCCCCAGACTAGCGGGGGAAACATTCAGTACTTC
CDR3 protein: CSAPQTSGGNIQYF

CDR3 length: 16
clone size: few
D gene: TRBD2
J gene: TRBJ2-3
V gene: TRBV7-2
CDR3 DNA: TGTGCCAGCAGCTACCGGGGGGGCGCAAGCACAGATACGCAGTATTTT
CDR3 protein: CASSYRGGASTDTQYF

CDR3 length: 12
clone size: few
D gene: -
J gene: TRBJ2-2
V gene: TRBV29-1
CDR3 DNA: TGCAGCGTTGGAAGTTTCTCCGGGGAGCTGTTTTTT
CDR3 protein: CSVGSFSGELFF

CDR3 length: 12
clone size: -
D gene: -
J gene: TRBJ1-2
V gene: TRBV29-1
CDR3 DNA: TGCAGCGTTGAGGCCGGATCCTATGGCTACACCTTC
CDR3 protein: CSVEAGSYGYTF

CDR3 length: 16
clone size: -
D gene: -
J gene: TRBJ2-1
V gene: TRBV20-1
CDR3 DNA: TGCAGTGCTAGAGATCCCCGGCAGGGGGGTCGCAATGAGCAGTTCTTC
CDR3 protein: CSARDPRQGGRNEQFF

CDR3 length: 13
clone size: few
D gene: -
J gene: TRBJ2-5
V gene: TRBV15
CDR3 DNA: TGTGCCACCAGCAGAGTGGGAGAAGAGACCCAGTACTTC
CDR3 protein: CATSRVGEETQYF